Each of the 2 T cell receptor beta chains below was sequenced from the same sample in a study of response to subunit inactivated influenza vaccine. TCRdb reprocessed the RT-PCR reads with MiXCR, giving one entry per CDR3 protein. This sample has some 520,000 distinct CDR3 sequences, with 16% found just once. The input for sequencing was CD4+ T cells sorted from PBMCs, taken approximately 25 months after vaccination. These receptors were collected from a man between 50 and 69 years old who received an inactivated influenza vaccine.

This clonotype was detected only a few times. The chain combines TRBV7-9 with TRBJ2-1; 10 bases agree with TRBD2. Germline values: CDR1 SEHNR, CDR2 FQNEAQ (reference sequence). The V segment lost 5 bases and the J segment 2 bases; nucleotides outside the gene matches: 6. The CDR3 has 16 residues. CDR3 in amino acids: CASSALTSGPYNEQFF. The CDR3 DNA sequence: TGTGCCAGCAGCGCACTGACTAGCGGGCCCTACAATGAGCAGTTCTTC.

This CDR3 reads CASSGRRQETQYF. CDR3 in DNA: TGTGCCAGCAGTGGGCGGCGCCAAGAGACCCAGTACTTC. The chain carries TRBV2 and TRBJ2-5; D call uncertain. Per germline, CDR1 SNHLY and CDR2 FYNNEI. The CDR3 runs to 13 residues. Between the trimmed V and J ends, which lost 4 bases and 1 base, there was a span of 7 bases.